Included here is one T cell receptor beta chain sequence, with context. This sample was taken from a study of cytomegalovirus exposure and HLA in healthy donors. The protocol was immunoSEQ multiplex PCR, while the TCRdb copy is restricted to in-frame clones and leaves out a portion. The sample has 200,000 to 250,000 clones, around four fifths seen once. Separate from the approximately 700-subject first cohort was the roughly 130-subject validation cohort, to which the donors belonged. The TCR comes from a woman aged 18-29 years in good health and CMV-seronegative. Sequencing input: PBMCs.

CDR3 nucleotide sequence: TGTGCCAGTAGTAGACGACTAGCGGGGTCAGATACGCAGTATTTT. Residues: CASSRRLAGSDTQYF. The gene calls are TRBV19 and TRBJ2-3; 11 bases fit TRBD2. Unmatched junction bases numbered 4, after V lost 4 bases and J lost 4 bases. Germline-derived CDR1 and CDR2 are LNHDA and SQIVND (reference sequence). The CDR3 extends over 15 amino acids.